This TCR beta chain was identified during a study of shared T cell receptors in the human thymus. The ends were cut back, 2 bases at V and 0 bases at J, with 13 bases in the middle. The CDR3 is 16 residues long. CDR1 is MNHNY, CDR2 SVGAGI, per germline (reference sequence). The repertoire was sequenced with immunoSEQ multiplex PCR; TCRdb's copy has only in-frame clones and lacks some. The sample records 700,000 or so clones, approximately 83% being singletons. Another study also made use of these data, one on human thymus T cells.

Sequencing input: thymocytes. The origin of this receptor is a girl under three years old with a congenital heart defect. The rearrangement links TRBV6-6 to TRBJ1-1; D is perhaps TRBD1 (5 bases). In nucleotides, the CDR3 is TGTGCCAGCAGTTACGGTCAGGGCGGGGTGAACACTGAAGCTTTCTTT. This gives the protein CASSYGQGGVNTEAFF.